Included here is one T cell receptor (beta chain) sequence, with context. Both CD4+ and CD8+ cells were separated through positive magnetic bead selection, and their purity was verified using flow cytometry. The assay was immunoSEQ multiplex PCR, and TCRdb's table has in-frame clones only and misses some. The table has roughly 11,000 clones, 74% seen once. The data are from a study of somatic mutations in cytotoxic T cells in rheumatoid arthritis. CDR1 and CDR2 from the germline V gene are SGDLS and YYNGEE. Unmatched junction bases numbered 4, after V lost 3 bases and J lost 7 bases. CDR3 length equals 15 residues.

The chain combines TRBV9 with TRBJ2-3, with TRBD2 matching over 14 bases. The TCR sequence derives from a man between 65 and 79 years old in good health. The sample was CD8+ T cells sorted from blood. Written as DNA, the CDR3 is TGTGCCAGCAGCGGCGGGACTAGCGGGGGAAATACGCAGTATTTT. Protein product: CASSGGTSGGNTQYF.